These 11 T cell receptor beta chains came from one sample sequenced in a study of human T cells and chemical hapten exposure. TCRdb re-analysed the RACE reads in MiXCR, keeping a single row per CDR3 protein. The sample has about 110,000 distinct CDR3 sequences; approximately 11% are singletons. Time point specified: patch test 1, 2 weeks after DPC sensitization. The treatment: therapeutic diphenylcyclopropenone sensitization with weekly scalp DPC. Specimen: whole blood, collected in connection with sensitization to the hapten diphenylcyclopropenone (DPC). Receptor source: a woman in her thirties or forties with alopecia areata. Some clones in this sample may be carry-over from other donors' samples.

This clonotype was seen only a few times. The rearrangement links TRBV9 to TRBJ2-2; D is possibly TRBD1 (6 bases). From germline, CDR1 is SGDLS and CDR2 YYNGEE. The CDR3 totals 16 residues. V was clipped by 4 bases and J by 2 bases, with 15 bases between them. CDR3 in amino acids: CASSTQTGLNTGELFF. CDR3 in DNA: TGTGCCAGCAGCACCCAGACAGGTCTTAACACCGGGGAGCTGTTTTTT.

This clonotype was detected many times. In DNA form, the CDR3 reads TGTGCCAGCAGCTTAGGCTCACAGTATCGATCCTACGAGCAGTACTTC. Residues: CASSLGSQYRSYEQYF. The chain carries TRBV7-6 and TRBJ2-7; unclear D gene. CDR3 length: 16 residues. Per germline, CDR1 SGHVS and CDR2 FNYEAQ. Trimming took off 1 base at V and 1 base at J, with 14 bases between the two ends. Full variable domain (outside the CDR3, taken from reference TRBV7-6 and TRBJ2-7): GAGVSQSPRYKVTKRGQDVALRCDPISGHVSLYWYRQALGQGPEFLTYFNYEAQQDKSGLPNDRFSAERPEGSISTLTIQRTEQRDSAMYRCASSLGSQYRSYEQYFGPGTRLTVT.

This clonotype was seen only a few times. The chain recombines TRBV6-2 or TRBV6-3 with TRBJ1-5; D possibly corresponds to TRBD1 (5 bases). Trimming left V 6 bases short and J 3 bases short, with 9 bases between. Germline V gives CDR1 MNHEY, CDR2 SVGEGT. The CDR3 is 13 residues long. The CDR3 sequence: CASRRTHNQPQHF. The CDR3 DNA is TGTGCCAGCAGGCGGACACACAATCAGCCCCAGCATTTT.

The chain links TRBV7-3 to TRBJ1-1; maybe TRBD1 (5 bases). Germline CDR1 SGHTA, CDR2 FQGTGA. V was trimmed by 8 bases and J by 1 base, leaving 8 bases between them. The CDR3 sequence is 12 residues long. The CDR3 here is CASWDPNTEAFF. In nucleotides, the CDR3 is TGTGCCAGCTGGGACCCGAACACTGAAGCTTTCTTT.

This clonotype came up many times. J is TRBJ2-7 and V is TRBV6-5; possibly TRBD1 or TRBD2 for D (6 bases each). Germline V lookup: CDR1 MNHEY, CDR2 SVGAGI. V was trimmed by 4 bases and J by 2 bases, leaving 15 bases between them. The CDR3 is made up of 15 amino acids. CDR3 DNA sequence: TGTGCCAGCAGTTTAGGGGGACTGGGCCCCTACGAGCAGTACTTC. As protein: CASSLGGLGPYEQYF.

The V gene is TRBV5-1, the J gene TRBJ2-7; TRBD2 matches at 9 bases. Germline V gives CDR1 SGHRS, CDR2 YFSETQ. This CDR3 comprises 14 residues. V gave up 0 bases and J gave up 6 bases; unmatched junction bases: 4. The chain's CDR3 is CASSLGLAAIEQYF. The CDR3 DNA sequence: TGCGCCAGCAGCTTGGGACTAGCGGCTATCGAGCAGTACTTC.

Ten or more counts support this clonotype. The V and J genes are TRBV18 and TRBJ2-7, with a tentative D call TRBD2 (6 bases). Germline V CDR1 and CDR2: KGHSH, LQKENI. This CDR3 contains 11 residues. The V gene lost 3 bases and the J gene lost 6 bases, with 6 bases spanning the gap. Here the CDR3 reads CASSPGGEQYF. The CDR3 nucleotides read TGTGCCAGCTCACCGGGGGGCGAGCAGTACTTC.

This sequence joins TRBV20-1 and TRBJ2-1, with 12 bases matching TRBD2. Trimming at V came to 3 bases and at J to 2 bases, leaving 5 bases not matched to a gene. The CDR3 totals 16 residues. CDR1 DFQATT and CDR2 SNEGSKA come from the germline V gene (reference sequence). The CDR3 DNA reads TGCAGTGCTAGGGCCCTAGCGGGGGGGCCCTACAATGAGCAGTTCTTC. Translation: CSARALAGGPYNEQFF.

This clonotype was detected ten times or more. CDR3 bases: TGCAGTGCGATAAAGGGACTAGCGCTCTCCTACAATGAGCAGTTCTTC. Protein: CSAIKGLALSYNEQFF. V and J are TRBV20-1 and TRBJ2-1; 10 positions agree with TRBD2. This CDR3 is 16 amino acids long. Germline V gene lookup returns CDR1 DFQATT and CDR2 SNEGSKA (reference sequence). With V trimmed by 6 bases and J by 0 bases, 8 bases remained unmatched.

This chain connects TRBV6-4 to TRBJ2-2; D is uncertain. Trimming pared 4 bases from V and 1 base from J, leaving 10 bases between. The CDR3 length is 15 residues. Germline lookup yields CDR1 MRHNA and CDR2 SNTAGT. The CDR3 is CASSAGSGNTGELFF. In DNA, the CDR3 is TGTGCCAGCAGTGCTGGATCGGGGAACACCGGGGAGCTGTTTTTT.

This clonotype was counted at least ten times. The chain carries TRBV7-9 and TRBJ2-2, with 12 bases aligning to TRBD2. The CDR3 runs 16 residues. V lost 6 bases and J lost 3; bases outside the gene matches: 5. Looked up from germline, CDR1 is SEHNR and CDR2 is FQNEAQ (reference sequence). CDR3 sequence (DNA): TGTGCCAGCAGACCCCCTAGCGGGAGGGACACCGGGGAGCTGTTTTTT. It codes for CASRPPSGRDTGELFF.